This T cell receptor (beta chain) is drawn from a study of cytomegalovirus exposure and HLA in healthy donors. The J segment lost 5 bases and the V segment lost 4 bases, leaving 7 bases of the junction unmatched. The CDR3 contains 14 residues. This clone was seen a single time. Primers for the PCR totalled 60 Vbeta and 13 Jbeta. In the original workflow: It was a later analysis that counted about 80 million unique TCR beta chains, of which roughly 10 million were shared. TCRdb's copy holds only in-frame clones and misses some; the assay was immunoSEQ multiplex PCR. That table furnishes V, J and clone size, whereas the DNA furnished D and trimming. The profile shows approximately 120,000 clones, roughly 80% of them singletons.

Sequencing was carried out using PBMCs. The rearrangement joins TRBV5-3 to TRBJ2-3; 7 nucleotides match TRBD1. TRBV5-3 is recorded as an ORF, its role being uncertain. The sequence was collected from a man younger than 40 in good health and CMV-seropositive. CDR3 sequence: CARSLRGRVDTQYF. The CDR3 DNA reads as TGTGCCAGAAGCCTGAGGGGGCGCGTAGATACGCAGTATTTT.